Below, 29 T cell receptor beta chains from the same sample are listed, as sequenced in a study of T cells in Graves' hyperthyroidism and ophthalmopathy. Amplified regions were TCR beta CDR3 sequences from RNA transcripts. First-round RT-PCR with HTBI primers amplified the TCR CDR3 region. MiXCR, run by TCRdb on the multiplex PCR reads, gives a single entry per CDR3 protein. The table shows under 400,000 distinct CDR3 sequences, with roughly 18% occurring only once. The material sequenced was blood. These receptors were taken from a woman aged 45-60 years with Graves' hyperthyroidism.

The chain joins TRBV4-1 to TRBJ2-5; D is unresolved. The ends were cut back, 2 bases at V and 5 bases at J, with 6 bases in the middle. The CDR3 totals 12 residues. Looked up from germline, CDR1 is MGHRA and CDR2 is YSYEKL. The CDR3 DNA follows: TGCGCCAGCAGCCAATTGGGGGAGACCCAGTACTTC. It is translated as CASSQLGETQYF.

This clonotype was observed a few times. CDR3 DNA: TGTGCCAGCAGTCCATTTATACTAGCGGGAGTTACAGATACGCAGTATTTT. It translates to CASSPFILAGVTDTQYF. This sequence joins TRBV6-1 and TRBJ2-3, with TRBD2 matching over 11 bases. CDR3 length: 17 residues. V lost 5 bases, J lost 3 bases, and 10 bases stayed unmatched. The germline gives CDR1 MNHNS, CDR2 SASEGT.

This clonotype came up many times. This chain uses TRBV7-8 with TRBJ1-6, with no clear D. From germline, CDR1 is SGHVS and CDR2 FQNEAQ. This CDR3 has 12 amino acids. The V gene lost 5 bases and the J gene lost 9 bases, with 8 bases spanning the gap. As DNA, the CDR3 is TGTGCCAGCAGCCTAAGCGGTTCACCCCTCCACTTT. Its protein product is CASSLSGSPLHF.

This clonotype turned up a few times. The V gene is TRBV18, the J gene TRBJ1-5; tentatively, D is TRBD1 (5 bases). Germline V gene sequence: CDR1 KGHSH, CDR2 LQKENI. The CDR3 extends over 15 amino acids. V lost 3 bases, J lost 0 bases, and 9 bases lay in between. CDR3 amino acids: CASSPTAHSNQPQHF. The CDR3 DNA reads as TGTGCCAGCTCACCGACAGCTCATAGCAATCAGCCCCAGCATTTT.

This clonotype showed up just a few times. The V gene is TRBV18, the J gene TRBJ2-2; TRBD2 might be the D (5 bases). The CDR3 loop spans 12 amino acids. Trimming took 10 bases from V and 0 from J, leaving 6 bases between them. Per germline, CDR1 KGHSH and CDR2 LQKENI. CDR3 coding DNA: TGTGCCACCGGGGCGAACACCGGGGAGCTGTTTTTT. Translating gives CATGANTGELFF.

With regard to this clonotype: Possible read error: a much larger clone is one base away. The chain joins TRBV12-3 or TRBV12-4 to TRBJ2-5; 8 nucleotides align to TRBD2. This CDR3 is 14 amino acids long. V shed 6 bases and J 1 base; nucleotides not matched to a gene: 4. The CDR3 loop is CASREAGGQETQYF. The CDR3 DNA sequence: TGTGCCAGCAGGGAGGCGGGGGGCCAAGAGACCCAGTACTTC.

The rearrangement joins TRBV28 to TRBJ1-5; D not certain. This CDR3 has 12 amino acids. The germline gives CDR1 MDHEN, CDR2 SYDVKM. V lost 7 bases, J lost 4 bases, and 8 bases lay in between. CDR3 DNA sequence: TGTGCCAGCAAAGAGCAGAATCAGCCCCAGCATTTT. Amino acid sequence: CASKEQNQPQHF.

This clonotype was counted only a few times. The chain links TRBV6-9 to TRBJ2-7; D is perhaps TRBD1 or TRBD2 (7 bases each). The CDR3 totals 19 residues. Germline V CDR1 and CDR2: MNHGY, SVAAGI. V was shortened by 3 bases and J by 9 bases, with 33 bases between the two germline ends. Here the CDR3 reads CASSYFRGDSPYHIHGQYF. The CDR3 DNA is TGTGCCAGCAGTTACTTCCGGGGGGACAGCCCGTATCACATCCACGGGCAGTACTTC.

In its sample, this clonotype was seen many times. The rearrangement joins TRBV7-3 to TRBJ1-1; 9 bases line up with TRBD1. This CDR3 is built from 14 residues. Per the germline V gene, CDR1 is SGHTA and CDR2 is FQGTGA. Trimming cost V 2 bases and J 4 bases; bases outside gene matches: 2. This CDR3 is CASSLGDRATEAFF. For the CDR3, the DNA is TGTGCCAGCAGCTTAGGGGACAGGGCCACTGAAGCTTTCTTT.

V is TRBV4-2 and J is TRBJ1-3; 8 nucleotides line up with TRBD1. In germline, CDR1 is LGHNA, CDR2 YNFKEQ. The CDR3 length is 15 residues. With V trimmed by 0 bases and J by 3 bases, 1 base remained unmatched. CDR3 protein: CASSQDTGGGNTIYF. DNA of the CDR3: TGTGCCAGCAGCCAAGATACAGGGGGTGGAAACACCATATATTTT.

The chain uses TRBV10-3 and TRBJ2-1; 7 positions match TRBD1. V trimming: 6 bases; J trimming: 5 bases; junction bases outside the gene matches: 1. This CDR3 has 12 residues. Germline CDR1 reads ENHRY; CDR2 reads SYGVKD. The CDR3 DNA follows: TGTGCCATCAGGGGACAGAACAATGAGCAGTTCTTC. Amino acid sequence: CAIRGQNNEQFF.

Of note for this clonotype: With a much larger clone just one base away, this may be a read error. This CDR3 is missing its conserved last phenylalanine or tryptophan, likely due to a read error. CDR3 protein: CASRGDRDPPEAFL. The CDR3 DNA is TGTGCCAGCAGAGGGGACAGGGATCCGCCTGAAGCTTTCCTT. The chain is built from TRBV2 and TRBJ1-1; 9 bases align to TRBD1. Germline lookup yields CDR1 SNHLY and CDR2 FYNNEI. This CDR3 is 14 amino acids long. The ends lost 6 bases at V and 6 bases at J; junction bases unmatched: 8.

The chain joins TRBV20-1 to TRBJ2-1; TRBD2 aligns across 8 bases. The CDR3 runs to 12 residues. Germline V gene lookup returns CDR1 DFQATT and CDR2 SNEGSKA (reference sequence). V dropped 6 bases and J dropped 9; count of bases not matched to a gene: 7. The CDR3: CSARREEREQFF. CDR3 in DNA: TGCAGTGCGAGGCGGGAGGAACGTGAGCAGTTCTTC.

This clonotype was seen at least ten times. This chain links TRBV7-9 with TRBJ2-3, with D unresolved. Germline V gene sequence: CDR1 SEHNR, CDR2 FQNEAQ (reference sequence). The germline V and J ends were trimmed by 1 base and 5 bases, with 10 bases remaining between them. CDR3 length: 14 amino acids. CDR3 sequence reads: CASSLDWNRDTQYF. The CDR3 DNA reads as TGTGCCAGCAGCTTAGACTGGAACCGAGATACGCAGTATTTT.

This clonotype came up many times. The rearrangement links TRBV5-1 to TRBJ2-5, with TRBD1 matching 9 bases. This CDR3 spans 16 amino acids. Germline lookup yields CDR1 SGHRS and CDR2 YFSETQ. V gave up 1 base and J gave up 5 bases; unmatched junction bases: 9. CDR3 DNA: TGCGCCAGCAGCTTGTATGCTGGGACAGGGATCGAGACCCAGTACTTC. Residues: CASSLYAGTGIETQYF.

The chain joins TRBV7-8 to TRBJ1-6, with 7 bases matching TRBD1. Germline V gene data show CDR1 as SGHVS and CDR2 as FQNEAQ. The CDR3 contains 14 residues. J lost 9 bases, V lost 7 bases, and 9 bases had no gene match. The CDR3 is CASIPGTDGSPLHF. DNA for the CDR3: TGTGCCAGCATCCCAGGGACAGATGGTTCACCCCTCCACTTT. Full variable domain (outside the CDR3, taken from reference TRBV7-8 and TRBJ1-6): GAGVSQSPRYKVAKRGQDVALRCDPISGHVSLFWYQQALGQGPEFLTYFQNEAQLDKSGLPSDRFFAERPEGSVSTLKIQRTQQEDSAVYLCASIPGTDGSPLHFGNGTRLTVT.

This clonotype has a count of ten or more. The chain carries TRBV11-2 and TRBJ1-1; D not certain. V gave up 3 bases and J gave up 1 base, with 6 bases separating them. This CDR3 comprises 13 residues. Germline-derived CDR1 and CDR2 are SGHAT and FQNNGV. This CDR3 reads CASSFGGNTEAFF. Here the CDR3 DNA reads TGTGCCAGCAGCTTCGGAGGGAACACTGAAGCTTTCTTT.

V and J are TRBV6-2 or TRBV6-3 and TRBJ1-1, with a tentative D call TRBD1 (5 bases). Germline lookup yields CDR1 MNHEY and CDR2 SVGEGT. V was shortened by 5 bases and J by 11 bases, with 12 bases between the two germline ends. This CDR3 has 11 residues. The CDR3, as DNA: TGTGCCAGCAGTCAGGGATTTGACGCTTTCTTT. Translated, it gives CASSQGFDAFF.

This clonotype showed up many times. The chain combines TRBV6-1 with TRBJ1-2, with 9 nucleotides matching TRBD1. This CDR3 spans 13 amino acids. From germline, CDR1 is MNHNS and CDR2 SASEGT. V lost 4 bases to trimming and J lost 7 bases; unmatched junction nucleotides: 4. CDR3 DNA sequence: TGTGCCAGCAGTGTAGGGACAGGGAGTGGCTACACCTTC. Translating it yields CASSVGTGSGYTF.

The table lists this clonotype with many counts. This chain joins TRBV2 and TRBJ1-4; TRBD1 might be the D (5 bases). Germline loops: CDR1 SNHLY, CDR2 FYNNEI. V lost 8 bases to trimming and J lost 8 bases, with 18 bases between them. This CDR3 is 14 amino acids long. The CDR3 here is CASASGQGDEKLFF. The CDR3 nucleotides read TGTGCCAGCGCGTCTGGCCAGGGAGACGAAAAACTGTTTTTT.

The sample holds a few counts of this clonotype. V gene TRBV27 combines with J gene TRBJ1-2; tentative D call: TRBD1 (5 bases). Trimming shortened V by 5 bases and J by 4 bases, and 14 bases separated the two germline ends. The CDR3 sequence is 14 residues long. Germline CDR1 reads MNHEY; CDR2 reads SMNVEV (reference sequence). CDR3 loop: CASSGAERSYGYTF. DNA for the CDR3: TGTGCCAGCAGTGGGGCCGAGCGCTCCTATGGCTACACCTTC.

The sample holds a few counts of this clonotype. The chain has TRBV3-1 and TRBJ1-5; D perhaps matches TRBD1 (6 bases). V lost 4 bases, J lost 6 bases, and 16 bases lay in between. CDR3 length: 15 amino acids. The germline V gene has CDR1 LGHDT and CDR2 YNNKEL (reference sequence). In DNA form, the CDR3 reads TGTGCCAGCAGCCTCAGTTCGGGGGGCAGTCAGCCCCAGCATTTT. Protein sequence: CASSLSSGGSQPQHF.

This chain connects TRBV20-1 to TRBJ2-3; unclear D gene. The germline V gene has CDR1 DFQATT and CDR2 SNEGSKA (reference sequence). The V gene lost 1 base and the J gene lost 3 bases, with 8 bases spanning the gap. The CDR3 totals 13 residues. CDR3 sequence (DNA): TGCAGTGCTAGAGTTGTTGGGACAGATACGCAGTATTTT. Protein product: CSARVVGTDTQYF.

This clonotype was found many times. This chain links TRBV27 with TRBJ2-5; 8 bases line up with TRBD2. Germline values: CDR1 MNHEY, CDR2 SMNVEV (reference sequence). This CDR3 is built from 14 residues. The J segment lost 5 bases and the V segment lost 4 bases, leaving 6 bases of the junction unmatched. CDR3 sequence: CASSSGTRRETQYF. In DNA, the CDR3 is TGTGCCAGCAGTTCGGGGACTAGGCGTGAGACCCAGTACTTC.

This clonotype occurred a few times. At one end, the junction sequence differs from germline, possibly due to a read error. The V gene is TRBV2, the J gene TRBJ2-1; possible D gene TRBD1, 6 bases. The CDR3 runs to 18 residues. Germline V gene lookup returns CDR1 SNHLY and CDR2 FYNNEI. The CDR3 loop is CASSHEGHDKLSYNEQSF. In DNA, the CDR3 is TGTGCCAGCAGCCATGAGGGACACGATAAATTATCCTACAATGAGCAGTCCTTC.

The V call is TRBV20-1, the J call TRBJ2-5; 14 bases are a match to TRBD2. Germline CDR1 DFQATT, CDR2 SNEGSKA (reference sequence). The CDR3 runs 15 residues. The V and J ends lost 1 base and 6 bases, in that order; junction bases with no gene match: 4. The CDR3 is CSARGGLAGAKTQYF. The DNA for the CDR3 is TGCAGTGCTAGAGGGGGACTAGCGGGAGCGAAGACCCAGTACTTC.

This clonotype was recorded at least ten times. This chain joins TRBV7-3 and TRBJ2-5; the D is unclear. CDR3 length: 13 residues. Per the germline V gene, CDR1 is SGHTA and CDR2 is FQGTGA. V was shortened by 3 bases and J by 5 bases, with 10 bases between the two germline ends. As DNA, the CDR3 is TGTGCCAGCAGCTTGGGGTTTGGGGAGACCCAGTACTTC. Its protein product is CASSLGFGETQYF.

As regards this clonotype: A clone one base away is much larger, so this may be a read error. The chain links TRBV18 to TRBJ1-1; 7 bases match TRBD1. Trimming took 0 bases from V and 7 from J; bases not matched to a gene: 11. This CDR3 has 16 residues. Germline assignment: CDR1 KGHSH and CDR2 LQKENI. CDR3 amino acids: CASSPPGQRAGGEAFF. CDR3 DNA: TGTGCCAGCTCACCACCGGGACAGCGGGCCGGCGGTGAAGCTTTCTTT.

V usage is TRBV12-5 and J usage is TRBJ1-5; D not resolved. CDR1 is LGHNT, CDR2 FRNRAP, per germline. The germline V and J ends were trimmed by 6 bases and 3 bases, with 15 bases remaining between them. The CDR3 covers 15 residues. The CDR3 loop reads CASGPPEEINQPQHF. CDR3 nucleotides: TGTGCTAGTGGACCTCCGGAGGAAATCAATCAGCCCCAGCATTTT.